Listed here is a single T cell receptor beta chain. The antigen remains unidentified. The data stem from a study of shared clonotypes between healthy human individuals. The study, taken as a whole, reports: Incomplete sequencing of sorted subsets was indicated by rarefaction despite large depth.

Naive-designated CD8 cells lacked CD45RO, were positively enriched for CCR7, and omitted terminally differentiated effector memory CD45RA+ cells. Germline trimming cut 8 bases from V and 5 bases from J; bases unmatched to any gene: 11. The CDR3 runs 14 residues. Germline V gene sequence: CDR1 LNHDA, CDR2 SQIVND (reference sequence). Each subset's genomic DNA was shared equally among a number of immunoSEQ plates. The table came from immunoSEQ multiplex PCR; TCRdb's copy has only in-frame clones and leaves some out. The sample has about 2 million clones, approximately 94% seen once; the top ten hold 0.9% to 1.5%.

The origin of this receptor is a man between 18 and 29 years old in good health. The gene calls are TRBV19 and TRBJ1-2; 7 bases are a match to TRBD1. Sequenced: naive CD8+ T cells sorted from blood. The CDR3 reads CASGRGVERYGYTF. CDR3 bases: TGTGCCAGTGGCAGGGGGGTAGAAAGGTATGGCTACACCTTC.